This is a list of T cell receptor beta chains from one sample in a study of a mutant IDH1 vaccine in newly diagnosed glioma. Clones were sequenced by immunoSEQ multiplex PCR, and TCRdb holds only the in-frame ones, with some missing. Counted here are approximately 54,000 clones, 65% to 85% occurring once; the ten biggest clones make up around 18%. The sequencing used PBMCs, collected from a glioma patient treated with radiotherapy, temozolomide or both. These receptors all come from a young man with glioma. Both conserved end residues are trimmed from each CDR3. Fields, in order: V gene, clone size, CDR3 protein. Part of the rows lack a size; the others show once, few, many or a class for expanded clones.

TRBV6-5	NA	ASSYGLGAAEAF
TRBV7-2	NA	ASSLQGVGFPFYEQY
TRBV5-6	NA	ASSLSQTEQY
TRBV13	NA	ASSLGGSHGYT
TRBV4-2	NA	ASSQDYEPGELF
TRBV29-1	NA	SVGGGTGNQPQH
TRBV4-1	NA	ASSQDYGTETQY
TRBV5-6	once	ASSLVGTLQNTEAF
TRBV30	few	AWSDPYLRGAF
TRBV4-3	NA	ASSLGRDRSYNEQF
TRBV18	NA	ASSMDRAETEAF
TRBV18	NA	ASSPRMTGGMGGRNTGELF
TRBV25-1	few	ASSEWGPALNTEAF
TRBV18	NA	ASSPLSWTEAF
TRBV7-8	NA	ASGGNNEQF
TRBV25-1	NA	ATRGEDFRDTEAF
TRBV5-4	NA	ASSSREGLAGGKY
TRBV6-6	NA	ASSYSGRGSYEQY
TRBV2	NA	ASSDRLSQRTQY
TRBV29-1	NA	SVSGRGGPHEQY
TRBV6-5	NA	ASSPRVIEGYGYT
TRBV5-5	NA	ASSPDPTGPYGYT
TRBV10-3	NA	AIKEGGSNQPQH
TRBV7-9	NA	ASSAVTGNTEAF
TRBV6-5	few	ASSQGVNGYT
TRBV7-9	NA	ASSLQYREIVGYT
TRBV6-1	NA	ATVFSGNTIY
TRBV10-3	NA	AISALTAASNYGYT
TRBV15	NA	ATTQKPGAFNQPQH
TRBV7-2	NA	ASSLQPGLASDTQY
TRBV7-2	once	ASSLIAETQY
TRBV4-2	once	ASSQDLAGSYEQY
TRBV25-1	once	ASSESHGGWDYGYT
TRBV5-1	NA	ASSLGGVWTEAF
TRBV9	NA	ASSVNTGETGELF
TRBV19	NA	ASSISGQGNYEQY
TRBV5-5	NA	ASSPRQGTLWTEAF
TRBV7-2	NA	ASLRSGQLNTEAF
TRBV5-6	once	ASSWGGEGQPQH
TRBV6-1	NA	ASREGPAKNIQY
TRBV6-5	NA	ASSFAQGPMGGYT